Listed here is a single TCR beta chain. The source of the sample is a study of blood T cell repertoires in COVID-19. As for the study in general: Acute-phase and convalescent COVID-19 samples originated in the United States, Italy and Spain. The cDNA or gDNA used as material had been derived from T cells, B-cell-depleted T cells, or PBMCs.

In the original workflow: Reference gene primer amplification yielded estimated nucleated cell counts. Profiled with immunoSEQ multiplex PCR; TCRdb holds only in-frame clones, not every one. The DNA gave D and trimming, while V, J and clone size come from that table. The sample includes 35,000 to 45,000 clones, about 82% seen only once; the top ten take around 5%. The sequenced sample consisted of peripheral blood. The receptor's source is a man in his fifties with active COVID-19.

The CDR3 DNA reads TGTGCCTGGAGGGGTGTCTTAGCGGGAGGCTCTGAAACCTACGAGCAGTACTTC. Translation: CAWRGVLAGGSETYEQYF. The genes are TRBV30 and TRBJ2-7; TRBD2 matches at 10 bases. The J segment lost 2 bases and the V segment lost 3 bases, leaving 16 bases of the junction unmatched. There are 18 residues in the CDR3. Germline V gene data show CDR1 as GTSNPN and CDR2 as SVGIG (reference sequence). Drawing the rest from reference TRBV30 and TRBJ2-7, the complete variable domain is SQTIHQWPATLVQPVGSPLSLECTVEGTSNPNLYWYRQAAGRGLQLLFYSVGIGQISSEVPQNLSASRPQDRQFILSSKKLLLSDSGFYLCAWRGVLAGGSETYEQYFGPGTRLTVT.